The rows below give T cell receptor beta chains drawn from one sample of a study of T-cell memory formation after mild COVID-19. TCRdb recomputed calls from the 5' RACE reads with MiXCR, one row per CDR3 protein. The sample comprises 350,000 or so distinct CDR3 sequences, 20% to 25% of which are singletons, and roughly a fifth rests with the top ten. The specimen was PBMCs or a T cell subset sorted from them (not recorded which). Receptors originate from a man aged 18 to 29 who had mild COVID-19 (a few samples of this study predate the infection). Cell type and time point are not known. The CDR3 runs from the conserved cysteine through the conserved F or W. A D gene is named only where the DNA matches it firmly. The size entry is marked missing in some rows and otherwise reads once, few, many or a size class.

clone size	J gene	V gene	D gene	CDR3 DNA	CDR3 protein
.	TRBJ2-5	TRBV5-1	.	TGCGCCAGCAGCTTGGAGGGGGGAATCCAAGAGACCCAGTACTTC	CASSLEGGIQETQYF
.	TRBJ1-2	TRBV7-9	.	TGTGCCAGCAGCTTAGTTGCAGGGCCCTATGGCTACACCTTC	CASSLVAGPYGYTF
.	TRBJ2-1	TRBV9	.	TGTGCCAGCAGCGTTGGGGGAAGGAATGAGCAGTTCTTC	CASSVGGRNEQFF
.	TRBJ1-2	TRBV6-5	TRBD1	TGTGCCAGCAGTGGGACCGGGACAGGGTTATACGGCTACACCTTC	CASSGTGTGLYGYTF
.	TRBJ1-3	TRBV6-5	.	TGTGCCAGCAGCTCACGGTACCACAACACCATATATTTT	CASSSRYHNTIYF
.	TRBJ2-3	TRBV7-9	TRBD2	TGTGCCAGCAGCTCACCCGTATCAGCGGGGGGGCTTACAGATACGCAGTATTTT	CASSSPVSAGGLTDTQYF
.	TRBJ2-3	TRBV7-2	.	TGTGCCAGCAGCTTAGGGCCGTTAAAACGGGATACGCAGTATTTT	CASSLGPLKRDTQYF
.	TRBJ1-4	TRBV18	.	TGTGCCAGCTCACCACCTGCGGGGCCTCGGGAAAAACTGTTTTTT	CASSPPAGPREKLFF
few	TRBJ2-7	TRBV6-5	.	TGTGCCAGCAGTAGAGGACAAGAGCAGTACTTC	CASSRGQEQYF
.	TRBJ2-5	TRBV29-1	.	TGCAGCGTTGAAGGATACTTGAGCCAAGAGACCCAGTACTTC	CSVEGYLSQETQYF
few	TRBJ1-1	TRBV25-1	.	TGTGCCAGCAGTGAACAGGGAACTGAAGCTTTCTTT	CASSEQGTEAFF
once	TRBJ2-7	TRBV5-1	TRBD1	TGCGCCAGCAGCTTGGGACAGGGGGGGCAGTACTTC	CASSLGQGGQYF
.	TRBJ2-1	TRBV7-2	.	TGTGCCAGCAGCTTTGTGGGACGCCCGAATGAGCAGTTCTTC	CASSFVGRPNEQFF
few	TRBJ2-1	TRBV3-1	TRBD2	TGTGCCAGCAGCCCCCTCGGCGGGGGGGCGTATGAGCAGTTCTTC	CASSPLGGGAYEQFF
.	TRBJ1-5	TRBV4-1	.	TGCGCCAGCAGCTCACCTAGGAAGAATCAGCCCCAGCATTTT	CASSSPRKNQPQHF